Sequencing of this T cell receptor (beta chain) was carried out in a study of Ad26.COV2.S vaccination and SARS-CoV-2 variants. The CDR3 has 14 residues. V was clipped by 4 bases and J by 4 bases, with 16 bases between them. Germline values: CDR1 SQVTM, CDR2 ANQGSEA. As for this clone: The antigen remains unidentified.

Study-wide findings and caveats: Vaccine and placebo recipients had similar non-spike TCR breadth.

Indicated treatment: some 20 received Ad26.COV2.S at low or high dose, single or two shots; about 5 received placebo; per-sample allocation not given. The study sampled participants on day 63 after the first vaccine or placebo injection. This table comes from immunoSEQ multiplex PCR, and its TCRdb copy is limited to in-frame clones, with some not included. This table has more than 250,000 clones, over 75% appearing once. This receptor was taken from a person between 18 and 59 years old who received the Ad26.COV2.S COVID-19 vaccine or a placebo. The rearrangement uses TRBV29-1 and TRBJ1-2; D uncertain. This specimen was peripheral blood, taken in a trial of Ad26.COV2.S vaccine versus placebo. The CDR3 region is CSVAPRVGTYGYTF. CDR3 nucleotides: TGCAGCGTTGCCCCCCGGGTGGGTACCTATGGCTACACCTTC.